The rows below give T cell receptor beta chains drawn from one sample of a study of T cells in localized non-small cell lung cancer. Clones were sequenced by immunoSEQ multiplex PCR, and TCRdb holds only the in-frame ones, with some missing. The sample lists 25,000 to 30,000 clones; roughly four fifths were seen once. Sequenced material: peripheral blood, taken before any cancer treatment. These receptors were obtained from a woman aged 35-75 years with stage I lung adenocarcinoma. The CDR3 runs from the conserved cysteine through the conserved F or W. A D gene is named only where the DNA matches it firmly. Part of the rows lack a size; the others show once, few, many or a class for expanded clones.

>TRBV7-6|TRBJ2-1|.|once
CASSLALNEQFF
TGTGCCAGCAGCTTAGCCCTAAATGAGCAGTTCTTC
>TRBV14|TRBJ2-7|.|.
CASSLLSQRSSYEQYF
TGTGCCAGCAGCCTCCTTAGCCAGCGGAGCTCCTACGAGCAGTACTTC
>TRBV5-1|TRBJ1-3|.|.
CASSLGGQRSGNTIYF
TGCGCCAGCAGCTTGGGGGGTCAGCGCTCTGGAAACACCATATATTTT
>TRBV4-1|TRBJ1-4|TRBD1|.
CASSLDPPGQVDEKLFF
TGCGCCAGCAGCCTGGACCCCCCGGGACAGGTAGATGAAAAACTGTTTTTT
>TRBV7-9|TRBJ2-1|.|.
CASSLAGGNEQFF
TGTGCCAGCAGCTTAGCCGGGGGCAATGAGCAGTTCTTC
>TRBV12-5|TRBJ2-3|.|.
CASGFGDVPDTQYF
TGTGCTAGTGGTTTCGGGGACGTGCCAGATACGCAGTATTTT
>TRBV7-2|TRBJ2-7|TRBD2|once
CASSHTSGGAISYEQYF
TGTGCCAGCAGCCACACTAGCGGGGGGGCAATTTCCTACGAGCAGTACTTC
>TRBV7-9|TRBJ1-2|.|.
CASSLALSSEAGGYTF
TGTGCCAGCAGCTTAGCCCTTTCATCGGAGGCTGGTGGCTACACCTTC
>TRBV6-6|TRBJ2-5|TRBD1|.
CASSYSGQEVETQYF
TGTGCCAGCAGTTACTCGGGACAGGAGGTTGAGACCCAGTACTTC
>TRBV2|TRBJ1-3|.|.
CASSGPQAGDGNTIYF
TGTGCCAGCAGTGGCCCTCAAGCGGGGGACGGAAACACCATATATTTT
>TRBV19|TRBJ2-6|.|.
CASSWRTGANVLTF
TGTGCCAGTAGTTGGCGGACTGGGGCCAACGTCCTGACTTTC
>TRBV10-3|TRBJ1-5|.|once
CAISSGHHNQPQHF
TGTGCCATCAGTTCGGGACATCACAATCAGCCCCAGCATTTT
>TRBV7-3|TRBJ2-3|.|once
CASSGWTQPDTQYF
TGTGCCAGCAGCGGGTGGACACAACCAGATACGCAGTATTTT
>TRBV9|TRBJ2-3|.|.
CASSLTIQGGTQYF
TGTGCCAGCAGCCTCACCATTCAAGGGGGTACGCAGTATTTT
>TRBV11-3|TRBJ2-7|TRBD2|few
CASSPGGSSYEQYF
TGTGCCAGCAGCCCGGGCGGGAGCTCCTACGAGCAGTACTTC
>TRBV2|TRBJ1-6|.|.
CASTPDGGNSPLHF
TGTGCCAGCACCCCGGACGGGGGCAATTCACCCCTCCACTTT
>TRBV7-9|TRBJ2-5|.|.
CATLGGLRETQYF
TGTGCTACCCTGGGGGGGCTACGGGAGACCCAGTACTTC
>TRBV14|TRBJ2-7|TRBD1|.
CASSQDRGTGPSYEQYF
TGTGCCAGCAGCCAAGATCGGGGGACAGGTCCCTCCTACGAGCAGTACTTC
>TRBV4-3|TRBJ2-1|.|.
CASSQDRGSSYNEQFF
TGCGCCAGCAGCCAAGATCGGGGGAGCTCCTACAATGAGCAGTTCTTC
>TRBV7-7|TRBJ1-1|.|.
CASSPEMGAEAFF
TGTGCCAGCAGCCCCGAGATGGGCGCTGAAGCTTTCTTT
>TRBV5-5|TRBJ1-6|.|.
CASSLLSWSSYNSPLHF
TGTGCCAGCAGCCTCCTGTCTTGGAGCTCCTATAATTCACCCCTCCACTTT
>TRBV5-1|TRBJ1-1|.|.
CASSRSLNTEAFF
TGCGCCAGCAGCAGGAGCTTGAACACTGAAGCTTTCTTT
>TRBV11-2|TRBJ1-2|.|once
CASSQDRGKNYGYTF
TGTGCCAGCAGCCAAGACAGAGGTAAAAACTATGGCTACACCTTC
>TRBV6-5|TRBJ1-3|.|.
CASGNRVAGNTIYF
TGTGCCAGCGGGAACAGGGTGGCTGGAAACACCATATATTTT
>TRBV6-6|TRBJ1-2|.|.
CASSDPGRGFGYTF
TGTGCCAGCAGTGACCCGGGACGGGGGTTTGGCTACACCTTC
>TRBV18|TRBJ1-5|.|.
CASSKGEGSGNQPQHF
TGTGCCAGCTCAAAGGGGGAGGGCAGCGGCAATCAGCCCCAGCATTTT
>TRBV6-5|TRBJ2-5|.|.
CASSYSAGIGETQYF
TGTGCCAGCAGTTACTCGGCAGGGATAGGTGAGACCCAGTACTTC
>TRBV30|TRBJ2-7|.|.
CASGRHYEQYF
TGTGCCTCCGGACGACACTACGAGCAGTACTTC
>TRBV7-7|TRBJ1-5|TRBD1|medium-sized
CASSRRGQASNQPQHF
TGTGCCAGCAGCCGAAGGGGGCAGGCTAGCAATCAGCCCCAGCATTTT
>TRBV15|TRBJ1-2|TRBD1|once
CATSTLAGTGKNGYTF
TGTGCCACCAGCACCCTAGCTGGGACAGGGAAAAATGGCTACACCTTC
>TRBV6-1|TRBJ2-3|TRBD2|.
CASSGDQRGGADTQYF
TGTGCCAGCAGTGGGGATCAGCGGGGGGGCGCAGATACGCAGTATTTT
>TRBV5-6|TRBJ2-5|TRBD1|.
CASSPTTGGWETQYF
TGTGCCAGCAGCCCGACCACAGGGGGCTGGGAGACCCAGTACTTC
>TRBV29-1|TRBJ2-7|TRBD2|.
CSVEVGLAGVTYEQYF
TGCAGCGTTGAGGTAGGACTAGCGGGGGTGACCTACGAGCAGTACTTC
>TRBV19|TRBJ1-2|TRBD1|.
CASSLTGDYGYTF
TGTGCCAGTAGTTTGACAGGGGACTATGGCTACACCTTC
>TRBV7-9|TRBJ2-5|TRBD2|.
CASSSGLVQETQYF
TGTGCCAGCAGCTCGGGACTAGTACAAGAGACCCAGTACTTC
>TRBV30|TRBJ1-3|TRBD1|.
CAWSARQGGGNTIYF
TGTGCCTGGAGTGCACGACAGGGCGGGGGAAACACCATATATTTT
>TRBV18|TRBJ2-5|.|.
CASSLPAVTQETQYF
TGTGCCAGCTCACTCCCGGCTGTAACTCAAGAGACCCAGTACTTC
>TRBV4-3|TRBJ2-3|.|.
CASSHLGQWVADTQYF
TGCGCCAGCAGCCACCTTGGACAGTGGGTCGCAGATACGCAGTATTTT
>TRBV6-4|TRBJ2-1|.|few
CASSDSGSNEQFF
TGTGCCAGCAGTGACTCGGGTAGCAATGAGCAGTTCTTC
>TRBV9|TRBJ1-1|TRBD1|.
CASSRLTGTEPITEAFF
TGTGCCAGCAGTAGACTGACAGGGACAGAACCGATCACTGAAGCTTTCTTT
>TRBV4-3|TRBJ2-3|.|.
CASSQDPGSTDTQYF
TGCGCCAGCAGCCAAGATCCGGGAAGCACAGATACGCAGTATTTT